The rows below give T cell receptor beta chains drawn from one sample of a study of technical replicates of blood from several donors. Clones were sequenced by immunoSEQ multiplex PCR, and TCRdb holds only the in-frame ones, with some missing. The sample contains approximately 79,000 clones, around 97% of which appear only once. Input material: T cells isolated from PBMCs. These receptors came from a human donor in good health. The conserved cysteine and the conserved F or W are not part of the CDR3 here. Fields, in order: J gene, V gene, CDR3 protein.

>TRBJ1-1|TRBV19
ASSIVRTGDMNTEAF
>TRBJ2-5|TRBV5-1
ASSLQGRQETQY
>TRBJ1-5|TRBV6-1
ASSLDRTSNQPQH
>TRBJ2-3|TRBV5-4
ASSPGTSGGTDTQY
>TRBJ1-1|TRBV6-1
ASSLLKNTEAF
>TRBJ1-2|TRBV11-3
ASSLDQGNGYT
>TRBJ2-3|TRBV5-1
ASSLGSGPTDTQY
>TRBJ1-1|TRBV6-1
ASSHRPGSEAF
>TRBJ2-1|TRBV7-9
ASSLFSYNEQF
>TRBJ1-1|TRBV7-9
ASSSDRAKRSTEAF
>TRBJ1-2|TRBV29-1
SVEGEGASYGYT
>TRBJ1-1|TRBV19
ASGSTGNTEAF
>TRBJ2-2|TRBV9
ASSVVERGYTGELF
>TRBJ2-3|TRBV27
ASGIYTDTQY
>TRBJ1-5|TRBV2
ASSRTGATSNQPQH
>TRBJ2-7|TRBV4-2
ASSQEFDSPYEQY
>TRBJ2-2|TRBV30
AWSPRLDGGELF
>TRBJ1-1|TRBV6-5
ASSYSSRVNTEAF
>TRBJ1-1|TRBV6-5
ASRPADRGRTEAF
>TRBJ2-2|TRBV30
AWTENSGGRGELF
>TRBJ1-2|TRBV19
ASDGTGYGYT
>TRBJ2-5|TRBV5-1
ASTSGGGETQY
>TRBJ2-7|TRBV5-8
ASSYRGSYEQY
>TRBJ2-3|TRBV28
ASSLLTSGQDTQY
>TRBJ2-3|TRBV28
ASSLPFKRTGQY
>TRBJ1-1|TRBV2
ASSARTGGNTEAF
>TRBJ2-7|TRBV21-1
ASSKGDRGQEQY
>TRBJ2-2|TRBV2
ASSEASTGELF
>TRBJ2-1|TRBV7-8
ASSQTWDRFDSYNEQF
>TRBJ2-7|TRBV28
ASIASGTYEQY